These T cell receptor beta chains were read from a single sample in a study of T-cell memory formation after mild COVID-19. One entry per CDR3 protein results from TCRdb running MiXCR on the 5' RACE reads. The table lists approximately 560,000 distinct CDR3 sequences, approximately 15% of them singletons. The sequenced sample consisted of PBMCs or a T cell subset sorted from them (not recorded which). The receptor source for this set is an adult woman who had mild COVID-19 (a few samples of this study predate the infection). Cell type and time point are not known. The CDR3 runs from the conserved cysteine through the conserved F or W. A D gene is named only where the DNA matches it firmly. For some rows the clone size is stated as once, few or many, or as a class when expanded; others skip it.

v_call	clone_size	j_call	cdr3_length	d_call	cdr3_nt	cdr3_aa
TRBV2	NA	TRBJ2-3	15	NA	TGTGCCAGCAATAAGGACAGTGGAGTTTGGGATACGCAGTATTTT	CASNKDSGVWDTQYF
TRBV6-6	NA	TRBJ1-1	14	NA	TGTGCCAGCAGTAATCGCTTGGACTACACTGAAGCTTTCTTT	CASSNRLDYTEAFF
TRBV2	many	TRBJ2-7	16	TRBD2	TGTGCCAGCACCGGGCCGGGACTAGCGGGTTATAAGGAGCAGTACTTC	CASTGPGLAGYKEQYF
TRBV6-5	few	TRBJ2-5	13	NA	TGTGCCAGCAGCCCCGAGGGGAGTAAGACCCAGTACTTC	CASSPEGSKTQYF
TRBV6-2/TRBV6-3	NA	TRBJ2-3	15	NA	TGTGCCAGCAGTTACCAAGACAGGGAGGTAGATACGCAGTATTTT	CASSYQDREVDTQYF
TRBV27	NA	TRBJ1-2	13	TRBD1	TGTGCCACCCGAGGGGGCTCTAACTATGGCTACACCTTC	CATRGGSNYGYTF
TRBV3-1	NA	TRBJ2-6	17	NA	TGTGCCAGCAGCCAAGAGAGGCCGTGGACTGGGGCCAACGTCCTGACTTTC	CASSQERPWTGANVLTF
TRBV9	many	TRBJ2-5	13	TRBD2	TGTGCCAGCAGCAACTGGGGGGGAGAGACCCAGTACTTC	CASSNWGGETQYF
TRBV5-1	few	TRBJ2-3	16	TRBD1	TGCGCCAGCAGCTCCATGACAGGGGGTAGCACAGATACGCAGTATTTT	CASSSMTGGSTDTQYF
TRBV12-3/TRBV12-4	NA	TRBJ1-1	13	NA	TGTGCCAGCAGTCTCACCTATAACACTGAAGCTTTCTTT	CASSLTYNTEAFF
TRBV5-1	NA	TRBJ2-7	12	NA	TGCGCCAGCAGCTTGAACTTCTACGAGCAGTACTTC	CASSLNFYEQYF
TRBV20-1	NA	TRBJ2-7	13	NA	TGCAGTGCTAGAGAACCCCTCGGGGGTGAGCAGTACTTC	CSAREPLGGEQYF
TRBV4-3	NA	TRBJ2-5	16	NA	TGCGCCAGCAGCCAAGATCTTACCCTAGTCGAAGAGACCCAGTACTTC	CASSQDLTLVEETQYF
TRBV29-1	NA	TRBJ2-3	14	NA	TGCAGCGTTGATATTAGCGGACGCACAGATACGCAGTATTTT	CSVDISGRTDTQYF
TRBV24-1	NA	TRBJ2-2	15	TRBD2	TGTGCCACCTCGGGACTAGCGGCCCCTGAATGGGAGCTGTTTTTT	CATSGLAAPEWELFF
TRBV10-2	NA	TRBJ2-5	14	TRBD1	TGCGCCAGCAGTGTAAGGACAGGGGGAGAGACCCAGTACTTC	CASSVRTGGETQYF
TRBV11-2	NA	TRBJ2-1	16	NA	TGTGCCAGCAGCTTTATCGGCGGGGCCTCCTACAATGAGCAGTTCTTC	CASSFIGGASYNEQFF
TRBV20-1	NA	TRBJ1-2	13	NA	TGCAGTGCCAGTATGAGAACGAGGGCTGGCTACACCTTC	CSASMRTRAGYTF
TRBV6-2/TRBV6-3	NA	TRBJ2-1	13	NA	TGTGCCAGCAGTTCTGGGGGGACATATGAGCAGTTCTTC	CASSSGGTYEQFF
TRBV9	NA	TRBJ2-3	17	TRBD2	TGTGCCAGCAGCGTAGTGGCTAGCGGGGGAAACACAGATACGCAGTATTTT	CASSVVASGGNTDTQYF
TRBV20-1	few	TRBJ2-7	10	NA	TGCAGTGCTCGAGGGGACGAGCAGTACTTC	CSARGDEQYF
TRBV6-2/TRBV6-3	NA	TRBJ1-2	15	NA	TGTGCCAGCACCGCCTCCAGCTGGCCATTGCATGGCTACACCTTC	CASTASSWPLHGYTF
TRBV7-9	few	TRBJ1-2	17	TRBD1	TGTGCCAGCAGCTTAGCGTCGTCGACAGGGTTTGGCTATGGCTACACCTTC	CASSLASSTGFGYGYTF
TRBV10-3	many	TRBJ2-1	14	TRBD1	TGTGCCATCAGTGCAAAGGGGGCGGACAATGAGCAGTTCTTC	CAISAKGADNEQFF
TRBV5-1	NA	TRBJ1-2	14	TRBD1	TGCGCCAGCAGCCCCCAGACAGGGAACTATGGCTACACCTTC	CASSPQTGNYGYTF
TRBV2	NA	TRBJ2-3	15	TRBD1	TGTGCCAGCAGTGGATTGACAGGGATCACAGATACGCAGTATTTT	CASSGLTGITDTQYF
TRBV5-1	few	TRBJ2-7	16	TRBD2	TGCGCCAGCAGCTTCCTTAGGGCGGGGGGCCTATACGAGCAGTACTTC	CASSFLRAGGLYEQYF
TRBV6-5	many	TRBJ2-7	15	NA	TGTGCCAGCAGTTACTCGGAAACAGGTTCCTACGAGCAGTACTTC	CASSYSETGSYEQYF
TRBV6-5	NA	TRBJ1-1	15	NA	TGTGCCAGCAGTTACGGGCGCAGGGAGAACACTGAAGCTTTCTTT	CASSYGRRENTEAFF
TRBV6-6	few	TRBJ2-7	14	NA	TGTGCCAGCAGTTACTCAGACAGCCGGTACGAGCAGTACTTC	CASSYSDSRYEQYF
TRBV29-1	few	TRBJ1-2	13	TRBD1	TGCAGCCCGCGACAGGGGTTGCACTATGGCTACACCTTC	CSPRQGLHYGYTF
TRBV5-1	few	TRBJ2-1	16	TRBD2	TGCGCCAGCAGCTTAGGCGGGGGGGCTCCCTACAATGAGCAGTTCTTC	CASSLGGGAPYNEQFF
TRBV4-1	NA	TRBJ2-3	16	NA	TGCGCCAGCAGCCTCATTGGTAGGAGGGACACAGATACGCAGTATTTT	CASSLIGRRDTDTQYF
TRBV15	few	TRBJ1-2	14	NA	TGTGCCACCAGCAGAGGACTGACGTTTGATCGCTACACCTTC	CATSRGLTFDRYTF
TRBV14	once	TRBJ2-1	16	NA	TGTGCCAGCAGCCCTACCTTAGGTATATCCTACAATGAGCAGTTCTTC	CASSPTLGISYNEQFF
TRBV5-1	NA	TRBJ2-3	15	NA	TGCGCCAGCCGACTCCGGGCCGCCAGCACAGATACGCAGTATTTT	CASRLRAASTDTQYF
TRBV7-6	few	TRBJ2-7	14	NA	TGTGCCAGCAGCTTAGGAGCCTACGTTAACGAGCAGTACTTC	CASSLGAYVNEQYF
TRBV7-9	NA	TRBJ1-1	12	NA	TGTGCCAGCAGTCCCGTGGAAACTGAAGCTTTCTTT	CASSPVETEAFF
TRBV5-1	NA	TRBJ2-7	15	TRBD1	TGCGCCAGCACGTTGGGGGGACAGGCCTCCTACGAGCAGTACTTC	CASTLGGQASYEQYF
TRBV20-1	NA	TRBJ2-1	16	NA	TGCAGTGCTAGGGATCCCCCCAGGGTTTCCTACAATGAGCAGTTCTTC	CSARDPPRVSYNEQFF
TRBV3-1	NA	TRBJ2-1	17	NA	TGTGCCAGCAGCCAAGATGGTTCCCTCCTGGGGTACGGTGAGCAGTTCTTC	CASSQDGSLLGYGEQFF
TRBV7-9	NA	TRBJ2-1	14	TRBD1	TGTGCCAGCAGCTCAACAGGGGTCTACAATGAGCAGTTCTTC	CASSSTGVYNEQFF
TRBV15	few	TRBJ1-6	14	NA	TGTGCCACCAGCAGAGACCCGAATAATTCACCCCTCCACTTT	CATSRDPNNSPLHF
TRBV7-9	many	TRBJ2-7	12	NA	TGTGCCAGCAGCTCCGGGACCCCCGAGCAGTACTTC	CASSSGTPEQYF
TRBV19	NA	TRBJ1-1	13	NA	TGTGCCAGTAGTATAGCCCGGTACACTGAAGCTTTCTTT	CASSIARYTEAFF
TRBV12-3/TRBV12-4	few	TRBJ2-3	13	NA	TGTGCCAGCAGTTTTAATCGTGGCGATACGCAGTATTTT	CASSFNRGDTQYF
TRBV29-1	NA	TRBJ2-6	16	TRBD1	TGCAGCGTTTTCGGACAGGGGTTCTCTGGGGCCAACGTCCTGACTTTC	CSVFGQGFSGANVLTF
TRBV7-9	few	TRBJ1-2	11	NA	TGTGCCAGCAGCTTACTTCATGGCTACACCTTC	CASSLLHGYTF
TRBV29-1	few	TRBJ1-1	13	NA	TGCAGCGTTGCGGGCAGGGGAAACCTGAAAGCTTTCTTT	CSVAGRGNLKAFF
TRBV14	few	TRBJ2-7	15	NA	TGTGCCAGCAGCCCTTCCGGCAGGAGTTTCTACGAGCAGTACTTC	CASSPSGRSFYEQYF
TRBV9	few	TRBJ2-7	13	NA	TGTGCCAGCAGCGTACCCCCCCCCTACGAGCAGTACTTC	CASSVPPPYEQYF
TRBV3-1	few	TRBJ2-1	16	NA	TGTGCCAGCAGCCCCTTGGGGGCTGGGGGCAGGAATGAGCAGTTCTTC	CASSPLGAGGRNEQFF
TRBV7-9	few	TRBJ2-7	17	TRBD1	TGTGCCAGCAGCTTAGTCATCCGGGACAGCACATTCTACGAGCAGTACTTC	CASSLVIRDSTFYEQYF
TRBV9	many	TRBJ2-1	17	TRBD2	TGTGCCAGCAGCGCCCGTAGACTAGCGGATTTGGAGAATGAGCAGTTCTTC	CASSARRLADLENEQFF
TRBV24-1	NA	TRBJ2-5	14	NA	TGTGCCACCAGTGACACGACAGGAGAAGAGACCCAGTACTTC	CATSDTTGEETQYF
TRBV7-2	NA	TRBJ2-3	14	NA	TGTGCCAGCAGCTTAAGCGAGGTCGCAGATACGCAGTATTTT	CASSLSEVADTQYF
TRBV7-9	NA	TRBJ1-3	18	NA	TGTGCCAGCAGCTTATTCTCCGAAATGGGGTTATCTGGAAACACCATATATTTT	CASSLFSEMGLSGNTIYF
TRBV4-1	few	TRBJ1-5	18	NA	TGCGCCAGCAGCCAAGATAGAGGGTCAGTTTATAGCAATCAGCCCCAGCATTTT	CASSQDRGSVYSNQPQHF
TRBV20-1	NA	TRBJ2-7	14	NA	TGCAGTGCTAGAGATGGACTCGCCTCCTACGAGCAGTACTTC	CSARDGLASYEQYF
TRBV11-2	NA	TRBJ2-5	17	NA	TGTGCCAGCAGCTTAGACCTCTTATCGGGCTTTGGAGAGACCCAGTACTTC	CASSLDLLSGFGETQYF